The T cell receptor beta chain described here comes from a study of neurological immune-mediated disorders. This clonotype has at least ten counts. With 10-nucleotide random UMIs, 5'RACE was used to make the cDNA. MiXCR, applied by TCRdb to the 5' RACE reads, yields one record per CDR3 protein. The repertoire holds around 46,000 distinct CDR3 sequences, with about a quarter as singletons. Per the germline V gene, CDR1 is SGHRS and CDR2 is YFSETQ. The length of the CDR3 is 13 residues. V gave up 0 bases and J gave up 8 bases, with 11 bases separating them. Sequenced: PBMCs. V usage is TRBV5-1 and J usage is TRBJ1-2; no clear D gene. The TCR sequence derives from a woman aged 70-85 years in good health. CDR3 sequence: CASSLDSVGGYTF. The CDR3 nucleotides are TGCGCCAGCAGCTTGGACAGCGTAGGGGGCTACACCTTC.